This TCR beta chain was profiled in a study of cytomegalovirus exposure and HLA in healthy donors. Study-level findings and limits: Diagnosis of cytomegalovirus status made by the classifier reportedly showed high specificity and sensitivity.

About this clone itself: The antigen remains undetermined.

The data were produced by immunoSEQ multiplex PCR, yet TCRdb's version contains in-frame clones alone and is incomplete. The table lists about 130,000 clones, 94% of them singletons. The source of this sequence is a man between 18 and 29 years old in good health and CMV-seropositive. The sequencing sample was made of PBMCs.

CDR3 DNA sequence: TGTGCCAGCAGCCCCTATTCGAGCTCCTACAATGAGCAGTTCTTC. It yields the protein CASSPYSSSYNEQFF. The chain employs TRBV27 and TRBJ2-1; D remains ambiguous. Trimming pared 6 bases from V and 0 bases from J, leaving 12 bases between. Germline loops: CDR1 MNHEY, CDR2 SMNVEV (reference sequence). The length of the CDR3 is 15 residues.